Each of the 6 T cell receptor beta chains below was sequenced from the same sample in a study of CD8 T cells in ankylosing spondylitis (TCRdb year 2017). Preparation of the library involved 5' RACE. Sequenced using an Illumina HiSeq 2500. TCRdb cleaned the public reads at Q25 with fastp, built clones with MiXCR and kept in-frame beta chains. Every entry covers one CDR3 protein and lists the most common genes and DNA from its rows. The sample table records more than 150,000 distinct CDR3 sequences; around a sixth of these occur just once. Jointly, the top ten make up around 4.1% of the sample. Sequencing was performed on blood, either unsorted or a sorted T cell fraction (not recorded which). These receptors all stem from a male donor aged 10 to 30 with ankylosing spondylitis or in good health (not recorded which). Donor details come from another sample of the same person, matched by shared clones.

This clonotype was found a few times. A read error may explain this, as a much larger clone is one base away. This sequence joins TRBV5-1 and TRBJ2-6, with D perhaps being TRBD1 or TRBD2 (8 bases each). CDR1 SGHRS and CDR2 YFSETQ come from the germline V gene. The CDR3 consists of 20 residues. CDR3 amino acids: CASSSGLGQGSFSGVNVLTF. In DNA, the CDR3 is TGCGCCAGCAGCTCGGGACTAGGACAGGGCAGTTTCTCTGGGGTCAACGTCCTGACTTTC.

The table lists this clonotype with many counts. The genes are TRBV5-1 and TRBJ1-2; the D is unclear. V was trimmed by 0 bases and J by 7 bases, leaving 16 bases between them. This CDR3 is built from 15 residues. Germline CDR1 is SGHRS and CDR2 is YFSETQ. CDR3 sequence reads: CASSLVIGERAGYTF. CDR3 bases: TGCGCCAGCAGCTTGGTGATCGGGGAACGGGCTGGCTACACCTTC.

This clonotype was seen at least ten times. This chain links TRBV3-1 with TRBJ2-7; D is possibly TRBD1 (5 bases). Per germline, CDR1 LGHDT and CDR2 YNNKEL (reference sequence). V was clipped by 4 bases and J by 4 bases, with 17 bases between them. This CDR3 is built from 15 residues. The CDR3: CASSPCKGRRYEQYV. The CDR3 nucleotides are TGTGCCAGCAGCCCGTGTAAGGGGCGGCGTTACGAGCAGTACGTC.

This clonotype appeared many times. The DNA for the CDR3 is TGTGCCAGCAGTGGGGCGGGACAGCTTATTTTCGATGGCTACACCTTC. The encoded protein is CASSGAGQLIFDGYTF. The J gene is TRBJ1-2, the V gene TRBV12-3 or TRBV12-4, with 7 bases matching TRBD1. The CDR3 runs 16 residues. After removal of 5 bases from V and 6 bases from J, the junction contained 15 bases not matched to a gene.

This clonotype was detected many times. CDR3 nucleotide sequence: TGTGCCAGCAGACTAGCGGAGACCCAGTACTTC. The encoded protein is CASRLAETQYF. This sequence joins TRBV7-8 and TRBJ2-5, with TRBD2 matching over 7 bases. The germline gives CDR1 SGHVS, CDR2 FQNEAQ. The V segment lost 6 bases and the J segment 5 bases; nucleotides outside the gene matches: 0. This CDR3 is built from 11 residues.

This clonotype was counted ten times or more. The rearrangement uses TRBV20-1 and TRBJ2-2; 9 bases map to TRBD2. Germline V gives CDR1 DFQATT, CDR2 SNEGSKA (reference sequence). The V gene end was trimmed by 6 bases and the J gene end by 1 base; junction bases not matched to a gene: 12. The CDR3 is made up of 17 amino acids. As DNA, the CDR3 is TGCAGTGCCGTAGGGGGCGGGAGGGCAGAGAACACCGGGGAGCTGTTTTTT. It codes for CSAVGGGRAENTGELFF.